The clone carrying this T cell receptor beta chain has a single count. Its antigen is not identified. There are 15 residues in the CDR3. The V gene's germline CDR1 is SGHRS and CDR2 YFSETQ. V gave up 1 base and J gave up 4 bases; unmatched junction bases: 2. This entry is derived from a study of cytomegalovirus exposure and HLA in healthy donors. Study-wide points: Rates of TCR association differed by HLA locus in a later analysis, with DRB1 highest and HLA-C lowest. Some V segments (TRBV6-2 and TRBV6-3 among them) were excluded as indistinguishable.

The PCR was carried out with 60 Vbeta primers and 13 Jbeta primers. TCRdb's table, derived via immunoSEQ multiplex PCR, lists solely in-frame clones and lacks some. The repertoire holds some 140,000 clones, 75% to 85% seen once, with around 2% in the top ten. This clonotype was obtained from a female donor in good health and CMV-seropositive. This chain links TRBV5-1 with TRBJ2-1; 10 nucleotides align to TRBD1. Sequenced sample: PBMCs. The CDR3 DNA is TGCGCCAGCAGCTTGAGACAGGGGGCTTACAATGAGCAGTTCTTC. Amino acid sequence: CASSLRQGAYNEQFF. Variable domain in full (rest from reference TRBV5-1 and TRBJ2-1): KAGVTQTPRYLIKTRGQQVTLSCSPISGHRSVSWYQQTPGQGLQFLFEYFSETQRNKGNFPGRFSGRQFSNSRSEMNVSTLELGDSALYLCASSLRQGAYNEQFFGPGTRLTVL.